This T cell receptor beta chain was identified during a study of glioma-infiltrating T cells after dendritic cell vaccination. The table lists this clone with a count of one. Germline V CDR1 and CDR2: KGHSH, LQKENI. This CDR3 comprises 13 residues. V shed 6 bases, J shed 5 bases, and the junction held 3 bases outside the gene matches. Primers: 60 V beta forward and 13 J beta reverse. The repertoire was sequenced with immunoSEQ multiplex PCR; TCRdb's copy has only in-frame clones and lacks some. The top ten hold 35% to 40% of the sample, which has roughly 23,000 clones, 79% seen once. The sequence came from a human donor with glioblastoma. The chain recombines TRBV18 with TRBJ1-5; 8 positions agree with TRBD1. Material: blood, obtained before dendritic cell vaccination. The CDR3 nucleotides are TGTGCCAGCTCCGGACAGGGTGATCAGCCCCAGCATTTT. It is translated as CASSGQGDQPQHF.